This TCR beta chain was sequenced for a study of T cells in Graves' hyperthyroidism and ophthalmopathy. Study as a whole: Staff took peripheral blood when the initial diagnosis was made, before any treatment began.

General study results and limits: Most expanded thyroid clonotypes above 0.001 also appeared in blood.

Amplification targeted TCR beta CDR3 regions from RNA transcripts. HTBI primers were used for first-round RT-PCR of the TCR CDR3. MiXCR, applied by TCRdb to the multiplex PCR reads, yields one record per CDR3 protein. The sample lists a few hundred thousand distinct CDR3 sequences, less than 20% occurring once. As to this clonotype: Antigen specificity is unknown.

V was clipped by 8 bases and J by 4 bases, with 21 bases between them. Germline CDR1 is ENHRY and CDR2 is SYGVKD. This CDR3 contains 16 residues. J is TRBJ2-1 and V is TRBV10-3; D tentatively fits TRBD1 or TRBD2 (5 bases each). The sequence was collected from a woman under 40 with Graves' hyperthyroidism. The source material was blood. The CDR3: CAIRGPEKGPYNEQFF. The CDR3 bases are TGTGCCATCCGGGGCCCCGAAAAGGGGCCATACAATGAGCAGTTCTTC.